This T cell receptor (beta chain) was profiled in a study of blood T cell repertoires in COVID-19. Whole-study context: The United States, Italy and Spain were the sources of the acute and convalescent COVID-19 samples. From T cells, B-cell-depleted T cells, or PBMCs came the material, which was cDNA or gDNA.

Profiled with immunoSEQ multiplex PCR; TCRdb holds only in-frame clones, not every one. The sample carries 90,000 or so clones, 90% recorded once. This clonotype was sampled from a woman at least 80 years old with active or convalescent COVID-19. Specimen: peripheral blood.

Here the CDR3 reads CASSSQGAPGNTIYF. The CDR3, as DNA: TGTGCCAGCAGTTCACAGGGGGCGCCAGGAAACACCATATATTTT. The rearrangement links TRBV28 to TRBJ1-3, with 9 bases aligning to TRBD1. This CDR3 spans 15 amino acids. V was clipped by 4 bases and J by 4 bases; unmatched bases: 5. Germline-derived CDR1 and CDR2 are MDHEN and SYDVKM.